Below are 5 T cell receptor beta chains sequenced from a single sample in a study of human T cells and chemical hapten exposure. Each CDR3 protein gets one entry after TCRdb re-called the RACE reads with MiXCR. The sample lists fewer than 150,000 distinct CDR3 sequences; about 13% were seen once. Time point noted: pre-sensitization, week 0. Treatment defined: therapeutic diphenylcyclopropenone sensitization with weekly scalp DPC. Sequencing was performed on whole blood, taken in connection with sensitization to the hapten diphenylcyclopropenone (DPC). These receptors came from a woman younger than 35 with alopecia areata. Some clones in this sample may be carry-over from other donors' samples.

This CDR3 is CARSSSPRTGRFRGQPQHF. In nucleotides, the CDR3 is TGTGCCAGAAGCTCAAGCCCCCGGACAGGGAGGTTTAGAGGCCAGCCCCAGCATTTT. This chain uses TRBV5-3 with TRBJ1-5; 8 bases agree with TRBD1. TRBV5-3 is marked as an open reading frame, function uncertain. The CDR3 has 19 residues. With V trimmed by 3 bases and J by 7 bases, 21 bases remained unmatched.

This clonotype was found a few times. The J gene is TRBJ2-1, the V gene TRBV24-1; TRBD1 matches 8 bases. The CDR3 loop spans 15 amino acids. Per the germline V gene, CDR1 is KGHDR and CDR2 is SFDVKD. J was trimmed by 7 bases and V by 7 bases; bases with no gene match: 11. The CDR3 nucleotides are TGTGCCACCAGCCTGGCTCAGGGGGCTTCGAATGAGCAGTTCTTC. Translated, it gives CATSLAQGASNEQFF.

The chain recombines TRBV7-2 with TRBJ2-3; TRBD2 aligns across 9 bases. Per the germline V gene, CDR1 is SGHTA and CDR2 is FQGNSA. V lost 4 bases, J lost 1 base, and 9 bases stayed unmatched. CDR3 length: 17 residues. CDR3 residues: CASSSGLAGRRTDTQYF. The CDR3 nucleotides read TGTGCCAGCAGCTCGGGGCTAGCGGGGAGACGCACAGATACGCAGTATTTT.

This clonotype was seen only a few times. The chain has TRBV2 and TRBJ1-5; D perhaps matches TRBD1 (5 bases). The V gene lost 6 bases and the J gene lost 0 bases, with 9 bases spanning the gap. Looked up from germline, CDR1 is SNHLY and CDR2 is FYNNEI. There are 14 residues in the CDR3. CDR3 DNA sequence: TGTGCCAGCAGACTAGACAGTAGCAATCAGCCCCAGCATTTT. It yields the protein CASRLDSSNQPQHF. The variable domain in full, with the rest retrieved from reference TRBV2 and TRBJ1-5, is EPEVTQTPSHQVTQMGQEVILRCVPISNHLYFYWYRQILGQKVEFLVSFYNNEISEKSEIFDDQFSVERPDGSNFTLKIRSTKLEDSAMYFCASRLDSSNQPQHFGDGTRLSIL.

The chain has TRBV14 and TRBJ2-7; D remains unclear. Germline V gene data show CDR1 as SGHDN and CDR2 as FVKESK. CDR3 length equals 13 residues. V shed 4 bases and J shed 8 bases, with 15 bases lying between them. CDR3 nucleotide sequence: TGTGCCAGCAGCCGTTCGCCCTTGAACAAGCAGTACTTC. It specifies CASSRSPLNKQYF.